This T cell receptor (beta chain) appears in the sequencing data of a study of T cells in Graves' hyperthyroidism and ophthalmopathy. Study-wide points: Blood also showed most of the thyroid clonotypes that were expanded above 0.001.

There were TCR beta CDR3 regions amplified from RNA transcripts. The HTBI primer set drove a first-round RT-PCR of the TCR CDR3. One entry per CDR3 protein results from TCRdb running MiXCR on the multiplex PCR reads. There are about 480,000 distinct CDR3 sequences in the sample; around 22% occur only once, and roughly 10% lies in the top ten. The CDR3 sequence is 15 residues long. Between the trimmed V and J ends, which lost 1 base and 6 bases, there was a span of 15 bases. Germline loops: CDR1 LGHDT, CDR2 YNNKEL (reference sequence). Details on this clonotype: The antigen is unknown.

In the ophthalmopathy cohort, Clinical Activity Score was at least 3, NOSPECS grade at least 4, and duration under 3 months. Source material for PBMCs was less than 12 ml fresh peripheral blood. The sample consisted of blood. The sequence derives from a woman aged 25 to 39 with Graves' ophthalmopathy. The rearrangement links TRBV3-1 to TRBJ1-1, with a tentative D call TRBD1 (5 bases). The CDR3: CASSQAAGGGAEAFF. CDR3 in DNA: TGTGCCAGCAGCCAAGCAGCGGGGGGAGGCGCTGAAGCTTTCTTT.